The T cell receptor beta chain described here comes from a study of cytomegalovirus exposure and HLA in healthy donors. 60 Vbeta and 13 Jbeta primers were used in PCR. TCRdb's copy holds only in-frame clones and misses some; the assay was immunoSEQ multiplex PCR. The profile shows approximately 100,000 clones, roughly 75% of them singletons. V was pared by 0 bases and J by 4 bases, with 5 bases of the junction left unmatched. The CDR3 covers 16 residues. CDR1 is SGHRS, CDR2 YFSETQ, per germline. The clonotype was recovered from a male donor in good health and CMV-seropositive. V and J are TRBV5-1 and TRBJ2-3; 10 nucleotides align to TRBD2. The sample comprised PBMCs. CDR3 sequence: CASSLDGSGGADTQYF. As DNA, the CDR3 is TGCGCCAGCAGCTTGGATGGGAGCGGGGGGGCAGATACGCAGTATTTT.